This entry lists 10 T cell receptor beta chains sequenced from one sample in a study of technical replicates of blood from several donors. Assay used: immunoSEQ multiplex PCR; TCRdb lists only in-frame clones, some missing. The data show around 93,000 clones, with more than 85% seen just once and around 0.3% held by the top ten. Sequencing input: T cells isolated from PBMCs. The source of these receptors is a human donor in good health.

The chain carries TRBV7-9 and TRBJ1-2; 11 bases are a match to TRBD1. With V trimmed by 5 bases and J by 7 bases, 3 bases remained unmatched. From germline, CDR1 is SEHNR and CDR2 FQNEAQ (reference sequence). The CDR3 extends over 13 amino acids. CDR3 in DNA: TGTGCCAGCAGCGGACAGGGGGCGCGTGGCTACACCTTC. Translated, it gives CASSGQGARGYTF.

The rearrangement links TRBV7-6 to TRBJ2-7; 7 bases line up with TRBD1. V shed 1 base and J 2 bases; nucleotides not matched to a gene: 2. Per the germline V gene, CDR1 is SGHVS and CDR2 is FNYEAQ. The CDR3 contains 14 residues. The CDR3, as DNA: TGTGCCAGCAGCTTAGAGGGGGCACCCTACGAGCAGTACTTC. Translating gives CASSLEGAPYEQYF.

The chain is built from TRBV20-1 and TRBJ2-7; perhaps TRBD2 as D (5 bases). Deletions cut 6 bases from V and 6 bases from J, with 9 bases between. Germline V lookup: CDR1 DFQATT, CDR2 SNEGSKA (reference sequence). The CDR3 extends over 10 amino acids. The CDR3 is CSAHRGEQYF. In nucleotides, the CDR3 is TGCAGTGCCCATCGGGGCGAGCAGTACTTC.

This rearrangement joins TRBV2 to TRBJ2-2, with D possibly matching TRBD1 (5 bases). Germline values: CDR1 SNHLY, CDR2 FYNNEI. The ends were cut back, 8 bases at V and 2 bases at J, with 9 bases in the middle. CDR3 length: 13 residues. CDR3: CASGQGNTGELFF. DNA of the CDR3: TGTGCCAGCGGGCAGGGAAACACCGGGGAGCTGTTTTTT.

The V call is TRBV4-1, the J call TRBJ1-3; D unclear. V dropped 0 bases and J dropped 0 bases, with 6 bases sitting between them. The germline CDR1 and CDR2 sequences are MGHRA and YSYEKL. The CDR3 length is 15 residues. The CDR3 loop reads CASSQEYSSGNTIYF. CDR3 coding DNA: TGCGCCAGCAGCCAAGAATACAGCTCTGGAAACACCATATATTTT.

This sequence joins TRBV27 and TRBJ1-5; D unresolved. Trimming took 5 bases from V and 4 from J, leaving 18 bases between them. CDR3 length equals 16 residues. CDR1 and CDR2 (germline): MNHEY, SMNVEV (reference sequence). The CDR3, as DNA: TGTGCCAGCAGTGCGGCCTCATTTGGGGAGAATCAGCCCCAGCATTTT. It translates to CASSAASFGENQPQHF.

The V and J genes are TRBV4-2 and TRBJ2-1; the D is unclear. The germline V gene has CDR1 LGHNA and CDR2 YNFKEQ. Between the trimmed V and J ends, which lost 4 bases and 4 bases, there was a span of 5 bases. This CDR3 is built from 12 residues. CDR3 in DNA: TGTGCCAGCAGCCTTCTTTACAATGAGCAGTTCTTC. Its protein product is CASSLLYNEQFF.

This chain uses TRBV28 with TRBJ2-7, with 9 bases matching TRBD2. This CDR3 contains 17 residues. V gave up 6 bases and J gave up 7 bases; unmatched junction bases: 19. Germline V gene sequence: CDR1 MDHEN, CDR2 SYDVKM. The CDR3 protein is CASSPEGAGGLWGEQYF. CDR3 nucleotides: TGTGCCAGCAGCCCCGAGGGAGCGGGAGGTCTCTGGGGGGAGCAGTACTTC.

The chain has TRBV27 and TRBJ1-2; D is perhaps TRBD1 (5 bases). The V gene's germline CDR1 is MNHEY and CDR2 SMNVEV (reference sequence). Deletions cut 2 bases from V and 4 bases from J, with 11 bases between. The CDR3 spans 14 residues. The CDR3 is CASSLGAGLYGYTF. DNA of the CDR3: TGTGCCAGCAGTTTAGGTGCAGGGCTCTATGGCTACACCTTC.

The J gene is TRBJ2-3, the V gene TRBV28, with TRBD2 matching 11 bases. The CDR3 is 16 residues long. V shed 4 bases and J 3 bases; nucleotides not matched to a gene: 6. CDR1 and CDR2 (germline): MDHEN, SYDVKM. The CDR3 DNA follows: TGTGCCAGCAGTTCCAGACTAGCGGGATTAACAGATACGCAGTATTTT. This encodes CASSSRLAGLTDTQYF.